The source of this T cell receptor (beta chain) is a study of cytomegalovirus exposure and HLA in healthy donors. Notes on the study in general: TCR clusters originating in the first cohort tended to co-occur in the roughly 120 validation repertoires, according to a later analysis. Reportedly, diagnosis of cytomegalovirus status by the classifier showed high specificity and sensitivity.

Sequenced by immunoSEQ multiplex PCR; TCRdb stores in-frame clones only, minus some. The sample consists of over 45,000 clones, about 88% of them appearing once. J lost 2 bases, V lost 3 bases, and 13 bases had no gene match. This CDR3 is built from 19 residues. Germline CDR1 SGDLS, CDR2 YYNGEE. As for this clone: As yet, its antigen is unknown.

The chain couples TRBV9 to TRBJ2-3, with 12 bases identical to TRBD2. The origin of this receptor is a woman under 40 in good health and CMV-seronegative. The sequenced sample consisted of PBMCs. The CDR3 DNA sequence: TGTGCCAGCAGCGCGCCCCTAGCGGGAGGGCCCGGGTACACAGATACGCAGTATTTT. This sequence encodes CASSAPLAGGPGYTDTQYF. The variable domain in full, completed from reference TRBV9 and TRBJ2-3, reads DSGVTQTPKHLITATGQRVTLRCSPRSGDLSVYWYQQSLDQGLQFLIQYYNGEERAKGNILERFSAQQFPDLHSELNLSSLELGDSALYFCASSAPLAGGPGYTDTQYFGPGTRLTVL.